The present T cell receptor (beta chain) was sequenced within a study of memory CD4+ T cells and cytomegalovirus serostatus. Produced via immunoSEQ multiplex PCR; TCRdb's table is partial and in-frame only. The data show almost 55,000 clones, roughly four fifths seen once. The sort gate was single viable CD3+CD4+CD8-CD45RO+ cells for memory CD4+ T cells. Trimming took 2 bases from V and 0 from J, leaving 8 bases between them. The germline V gene has CDR1 SGHTS and CDR2 YDEGEE. The CDR3 sequence is 14 residues long. By share of the sample, this clone is medium-sized. The sequence was obtained from an adult in good health and CMV-seronegative. The chain joins TRBV5-8 to TRBJ1-2, with D perhaps matching TRBD1 (5 bases). The sample comprised memory CD4+ T cells from blood. DNA of the CDR3: TGTGCCAGCAGCTTAAGACAGACTAACTATGGCTACACCTTC. It codes for CASSLRQTNYGYTF. Full variable domain (rest looked up from reference TRBV5-8 and TRBJ1-2): EAGVTQSPTHLIKTRGQQATLRCSPISGHTSVYWYQQALGLGLQFLLWYDEGEERNRGNFPPRFSGRQFPNYSSELNVNALELEDSALYLCASSLRQTNYGYTFGSGTRLTVV.